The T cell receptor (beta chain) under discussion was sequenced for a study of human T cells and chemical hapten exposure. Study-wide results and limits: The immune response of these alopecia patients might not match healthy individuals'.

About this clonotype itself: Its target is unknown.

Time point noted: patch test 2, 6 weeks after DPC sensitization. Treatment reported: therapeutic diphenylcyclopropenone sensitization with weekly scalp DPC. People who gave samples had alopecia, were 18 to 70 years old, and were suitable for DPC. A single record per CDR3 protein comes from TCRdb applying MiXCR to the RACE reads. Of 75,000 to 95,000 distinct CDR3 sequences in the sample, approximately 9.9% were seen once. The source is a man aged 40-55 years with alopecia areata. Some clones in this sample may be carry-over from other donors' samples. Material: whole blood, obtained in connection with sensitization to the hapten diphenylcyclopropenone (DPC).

CDR3 sequence reads: CSARGSGSGGTEAFF. CDR3 nucleotides: TGCAGTGCTAGAGGGTCGGGTAGTGGGGGCACTGAAGCTTTCTTT. The chain joins TRBV20-1 to TRBJ1-1; TRBD1 might be the D (5 bases). V was cut by 1 base and J by 4 bases, with 16 bases left in between. CDR1 DFQATT and CDR2 SNEGSKA come from the germline V gene (reference sequence). The CDR3 sequence is 15 residues long.